This TCR beta chain was captured by sequencing in a study of T cell responses to AZD1222 COVID-19 vaccine. Study as a whole: Second-dose recipients at about 4 or about 12 weeks were treated as one pooled group. Whole-study results and caveats: Donors, mostly white British, included more females; clonal diversity was possibly underestimated.

The data were produced by immunoSEQ multiplex PCR, yet TCRdb's version contains in-frame clones alone and is incomplete. Among 85,000 to 100,000 clones listed, about 86% were seen once. With respect to this clone: Its antigen is unidentified.

This clonotype was obtained from an adult in good health. Here the sequenced sample was peripheral blood, taken on day 0 of AZD1222 vaccination.

CDR3 in amino acids: CASSEPGVGGDGYTF. The CDR3 DNA sequence: TGTGCCAGCAGTGAACCGGGTGTCGGGGGCGATGGCTACACCTTC. The chain couples TRBV6-1 to TRBJ1-2; possible D gene TRBD1, 6 bases. The CDR3 spans 15 residues. V was trimmed by 2 bases and J by 6 bases, leaving 16 bases between them. Germline CDR1 is MNHNS and CDR2 is SASEGT.